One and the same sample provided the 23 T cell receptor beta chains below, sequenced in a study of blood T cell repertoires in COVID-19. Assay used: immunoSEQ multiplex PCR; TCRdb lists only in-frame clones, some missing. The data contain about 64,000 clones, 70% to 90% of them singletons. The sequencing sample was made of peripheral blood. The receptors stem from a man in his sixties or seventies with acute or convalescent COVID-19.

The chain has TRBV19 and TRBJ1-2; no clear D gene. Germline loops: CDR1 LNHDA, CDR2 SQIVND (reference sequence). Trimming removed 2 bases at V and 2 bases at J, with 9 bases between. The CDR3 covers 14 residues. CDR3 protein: CASSIISRNYGYTF. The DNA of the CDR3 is TGTGCCAGTAGTATAATTAGTCGAAACTATGGCTACACCTTC.

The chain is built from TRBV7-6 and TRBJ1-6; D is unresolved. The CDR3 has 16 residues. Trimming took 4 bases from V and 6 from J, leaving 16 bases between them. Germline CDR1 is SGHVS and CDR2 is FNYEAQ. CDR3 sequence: CASSSSGREGNSPLHF. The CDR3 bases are TGTGCCAGCAGCTCAAGTGGGAGGGAGGGTAATTCACCCCTCCACTTT.

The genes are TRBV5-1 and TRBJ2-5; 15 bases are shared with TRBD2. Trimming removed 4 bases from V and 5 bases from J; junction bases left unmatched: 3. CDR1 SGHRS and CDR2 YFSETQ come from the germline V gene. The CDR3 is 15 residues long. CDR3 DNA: TGCGCCAGCAGCGCGGGACTAGCGGGGGGTGAGACCCAGTACTTC. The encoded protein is CASSAGLAGGETQYF.

Written as DNA, the CDR3 is TGTGCCAGCAGCCAAGATCCAGCGGGGGCCCTCCAAGAGACCCAGTACTTC. It specifies CASSQDPAGALQETQYF. V usage is TRBV4-2 and J usage is TRBJ2-5, with 8 nucleotides matching TRBD2. The CDR3 loop spans 17 amino acids. In germline, CDR1 is LGHNA, CDR2 YNFKEQ. With V trimmed by 0 bases and J by 1 base, 7 bases remained unmatched.

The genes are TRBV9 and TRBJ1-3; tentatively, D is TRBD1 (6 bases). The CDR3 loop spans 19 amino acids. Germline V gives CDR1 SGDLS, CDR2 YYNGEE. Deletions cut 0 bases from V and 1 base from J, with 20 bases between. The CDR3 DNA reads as TGTGCCAGCAGCGTAGCCGATTCTGCACAGGGTGGATCTGGAAACACCATATATTTT. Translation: CASSVADSAQGGSGNTIYF.

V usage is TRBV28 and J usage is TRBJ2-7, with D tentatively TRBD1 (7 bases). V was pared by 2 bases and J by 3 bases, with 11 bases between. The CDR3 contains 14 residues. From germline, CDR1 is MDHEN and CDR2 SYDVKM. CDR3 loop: CASSLRQGGYEQYF. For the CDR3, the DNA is TGTGCCAGCAGTTTACGTCAGGGGGGCTACGAGCAGTACTTC.

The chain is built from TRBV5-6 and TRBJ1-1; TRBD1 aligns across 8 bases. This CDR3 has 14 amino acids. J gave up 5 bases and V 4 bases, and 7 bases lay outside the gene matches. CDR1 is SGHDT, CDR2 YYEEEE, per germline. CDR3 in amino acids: CASSTGGFRTEAFF. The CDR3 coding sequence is TGTGCCAGCAGCACAGGGGGGTTTCGGACTGAAGCTTTCTTT.

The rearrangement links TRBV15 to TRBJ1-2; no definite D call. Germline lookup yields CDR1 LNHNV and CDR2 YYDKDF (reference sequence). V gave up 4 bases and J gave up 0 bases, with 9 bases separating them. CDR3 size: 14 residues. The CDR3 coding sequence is TGTGCCACCAGCACGTTAGATACTAACTATGGCTACACCTTC. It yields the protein CATSTLDTNYGYTF.

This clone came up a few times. CDR3 sequence reads: CASSQDYLAGGYNEQFF. DNA of the CDR3: TGCGCCAGCAGCCAAGATTACCTAGCGGGGGGGTACAATGAGCAGTTCTTC. The rearrangement links TRBV4-3 to TRBJ2-1; the match to TRBD2 covers 12 bases. This CDR3 comprises 17 residues. Germline V gives CDR1 LGHNA, CDR2 YSLEER. The trim removed 0 bases at V and 4 bases at J, leaving 4 bases unmatched.

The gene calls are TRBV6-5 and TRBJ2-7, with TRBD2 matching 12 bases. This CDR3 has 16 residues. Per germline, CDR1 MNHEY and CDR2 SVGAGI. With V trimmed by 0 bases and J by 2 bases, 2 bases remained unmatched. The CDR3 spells CASSYSLAGGTYEQYF. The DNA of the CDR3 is TGTGCCAGCAGTTACTCACTAGCGGGGGGTACCTACGAGCAGTACTTC.

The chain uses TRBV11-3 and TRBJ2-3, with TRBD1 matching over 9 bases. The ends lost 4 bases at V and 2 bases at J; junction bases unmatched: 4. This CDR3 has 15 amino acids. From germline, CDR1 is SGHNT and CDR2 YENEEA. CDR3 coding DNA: TGTGCCAGCAGCTCTACAGGGGGCCACACAGATACGCAGTATTTT. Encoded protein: CASSSTGGHTDTQYF.

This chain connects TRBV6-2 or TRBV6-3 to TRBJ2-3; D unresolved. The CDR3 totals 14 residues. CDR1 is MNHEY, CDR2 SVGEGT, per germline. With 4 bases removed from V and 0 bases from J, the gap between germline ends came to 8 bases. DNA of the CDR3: TGTGCCAGCAGTTTCCACTATAGCACAGATACGCAGTATTTT. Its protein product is CASSFHYSTDTQYF.

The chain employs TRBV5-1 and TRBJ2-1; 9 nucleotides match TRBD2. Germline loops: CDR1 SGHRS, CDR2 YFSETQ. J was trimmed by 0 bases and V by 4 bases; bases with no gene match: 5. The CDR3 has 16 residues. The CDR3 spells CASSGEAGGSYNEQFF. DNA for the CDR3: TGCGCCAGCAGCGGCGAAGCGGGGGGCTCCTACAATGAGCAGTTCTTC.

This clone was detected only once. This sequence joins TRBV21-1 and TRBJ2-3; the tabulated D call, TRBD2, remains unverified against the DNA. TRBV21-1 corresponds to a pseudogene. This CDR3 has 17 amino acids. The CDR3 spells CASSRRILAGVSSTQYF. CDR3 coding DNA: TGTGCCAGCAGCCGCCGAATACTAGCGGGGGTGAGTAGTACGCAGTATTTT.

The CDR3 here is CASSKGWTGNQNQPQHF. The CDR3 DNA follows: TGTGCCAGCAGCAAAGGATGGACAGGGAACCAAAATCAGCCCCAGCATTTT. The chain employs TRBV21-1 and TRBJ1-5; the D call TRBD1 from the table was never checked on the DNA. TRBV21-1 is shown as a pseudogene. The CDR3 runs to 17 residues.

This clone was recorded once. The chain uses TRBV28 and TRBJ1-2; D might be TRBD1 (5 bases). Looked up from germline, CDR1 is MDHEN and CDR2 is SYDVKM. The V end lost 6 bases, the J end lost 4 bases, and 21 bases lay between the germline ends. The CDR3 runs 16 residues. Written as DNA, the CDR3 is TGTGCCAGCAGGGCCCTAAGGGCAGGGAGGATCTATGGCTACACCTTC. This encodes CASRALRAGRIYGYTF.

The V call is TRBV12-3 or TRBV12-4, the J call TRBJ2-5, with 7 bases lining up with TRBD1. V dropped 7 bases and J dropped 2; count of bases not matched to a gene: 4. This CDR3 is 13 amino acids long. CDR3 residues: CASKDRAQETQYF. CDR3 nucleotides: TGTGCCAGCAAAGACAGGGCACAAGAGACCCAGTACTTC.

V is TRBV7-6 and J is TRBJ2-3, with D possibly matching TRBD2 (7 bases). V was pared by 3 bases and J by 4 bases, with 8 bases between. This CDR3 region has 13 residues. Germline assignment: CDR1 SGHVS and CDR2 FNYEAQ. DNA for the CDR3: TGTGCCAGCAGCTTGGGGGGGCCAGATACGCAGTATTTT. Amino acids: CASSLGGPDTQYF.

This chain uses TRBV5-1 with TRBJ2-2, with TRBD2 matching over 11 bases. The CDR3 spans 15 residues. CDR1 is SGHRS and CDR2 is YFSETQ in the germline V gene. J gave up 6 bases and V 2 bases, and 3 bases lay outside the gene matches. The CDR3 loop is CASSFLAGGPGELFF. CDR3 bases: TGCGCCAGCAGCTTTTTAGCGGGGGGGCCCGGGGAGCTGTTTTTT.

This chain's CDR3 is CASRATGSNQPQHF. The CDR3 DNA follows: TGTGCCAGCAGGGCGACAGGTAGCAATCAGCCCCAGCATTTT. This chain joins TRBV6-6 and TRBJ1-5, with D possibly matching TRBD1 (6 bases). The germline CDR1 and CDR2 sequences are MNHNY and SVGAGI (reference sequence). This CDR3 spans 14 amino acids. V was trimmed by 6 bases and J by 0 bases, leaving 9 bases between them.

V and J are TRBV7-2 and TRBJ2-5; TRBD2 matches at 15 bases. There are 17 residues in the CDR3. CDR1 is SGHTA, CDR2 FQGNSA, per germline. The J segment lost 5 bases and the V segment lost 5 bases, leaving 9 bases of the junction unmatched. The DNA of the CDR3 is TGTGCCAGCAGCCCTCGGACTAGCGGGGGGGCCTGGGAGACCCAGTACTTC. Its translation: CASSPRTSGGAWETQYF.

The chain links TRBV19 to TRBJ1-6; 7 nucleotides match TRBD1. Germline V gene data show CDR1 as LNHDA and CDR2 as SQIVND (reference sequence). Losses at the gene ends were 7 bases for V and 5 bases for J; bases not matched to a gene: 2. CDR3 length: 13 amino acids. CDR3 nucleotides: TGTGCCAGTACGGGACAGAATAATTCACCCCTCCACTTT. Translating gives CASTGQNNSPLHF.

The CDR3, as DNA: TGTGCCAGCAGCCAGACGGGACAGGGGATATTCGGGGAGCTGTTTTTT. Translation gives CASSQTGQGIFGELFF. The chain is built from TRBV3-1 (or the pseudogene TRBV3-2) and TRBJ2-2; 10 nucleotides match TRBD1. V lost 3 bases, J lost 7 bases, and 8 bases stayed unmatched. The CDR3 covers 16 residues. From germline, CDR1 is LGHDT and CDR2 YNNKEL (reference sequence).